The 10 T cell receptor beta chains listed next were all sequenced from one sample in a study of shared clonotypes between healthy human individuals. In the naive CD8 group, cells lacked CD45RO and were positively selected for CCR7, so terminally differentiated effector memory CD45RA+ cells were left out. Sequencing used immunoSEQ multiplex PCR; TCRdb keeps in-frame clones, though not all of them. Of 500,000 to 700,000 clones in the sample, about 95% were seen once. Sequenced sample: naive CD8+ T cells sorted from blood. The origin of the receptors is a woman aged 30 to 39 in good health.

Note on this clone: At the DNA level, this CDR3 is encoded by other sequences in the same sample as well. V and J are TRBV11-2 and TRBJ2-7, with D perhaps given as TRBD1 or TRBD2 (5 bases each). V was cut by 1 base and J by 3 bases, with 7 bases left in between. CDR3 length: 13 residues. Germline CDR1 and CDR2: SGHAT and FQNNGV. The CDR3 region has the DNA TGTGCCAGCAGCTTAGTGGGGGACTACGAGCAGTACTTC. This encodes CASSLVGDYEQYF. Based on the CDR3 plus reference TRBV11-2 and TRBJ2-7, the full variable domain is EAGVAQSPRYKIIEKRQSVAFWCNPISGHATLYWYQQILGQGPKLLIQFQNNGVVDDSQLPKDRFSAERLKGVDSTLKIQPAKLEDSAVYLCASSLVGDYEQYFGPGTRLTVT.

V gene TRBV4-1 combines with J gene TRBJ2-2; D ambiguous. Trimming stripped 2 bases from V and 0 bases from J, with 7 bases between. Germline assignment: CDR1 MGHRA and CDR2 YSYEKL. The CDR3 totals 15 residues. In nucleotides, the CDR3 is TGCGCCAGCAGCCAACCGGCAGCGAACACCGGGGAGCTGTTTTTT. Its protein is CASSQPAANTGELFF.

The chain is built from TRBV5-8 and TRBJ2-7; 8 bases line up with TRBD1. V gave up 0 bases and J gave up 7 bases; unmatched junction bases: 9. In germline, CDR1 is SGHTS, CDR2 YDEGEE. The length of the CDR3 is 15 residues. The CDR3, as DNA: TGTGCCAGCAGCTTGGATCTGACAGGGGTATTGGAGCAGTACTTC. This sequence encodes CASSLDLTGVLEQYF.

V is TRBV2 and J is TRBJ1-5; D not certain. V shed 7 bases and J shed 0 bases, with 7 bases lying between them. From germline, CDR1 is SNHLY and CDR2 FYNNEI. CDR3 size: 13 residues. The CDR3 loop reads CASTPFSNQPQHF. As DNA, the CDR3 is TGTGCCAGCACCCCGTTTAGCAATCAGCCCCAGCATTTT.

This clone was picked up one time. V is TRBV7-8 and J is TRBJ2-5; D unclear. The end of the DNA is better explained by TRBJ2-7, so the J call may be wrong. The germline V gene has CDR1 SGHVS and CDR2 FQNEAQ. This CDR3 is built from 14 residues. The CDR3 is CASSPSLASYEQYF. The DNA of the CDR3 is TGTGCCAGCAGCCCTTCACTGGCCTCCTACGAGCAGTACTTC.

The chain links TRBV5-4 to TRBJ1-1; D uncertain. V shed 3 bases and J shed 1 base, with 4 bases lying between them. Per the germline V gene, CDR1 is SGHNT and CDR2 is YYREEE (reference sequence). This CDR3 spans 12 amino acids. The CDR3 here is CASSWGNTEAFF. The CDR3 DNA sequence: TGTGCCAGCAGCTGGGGGAACACTGAAGCTTTCTTT.

This chain connects TRBV29-1 to TRBJ2-7; the D gene is possibly TRBD1 (6 bases). CDR3 length: 13 amino acids. The V gene lost 4 bases and the J gene lost 0 bases, with 10 bases spanning the gap. The germline CDR1 and CDR2 sequences are SQVTM and ANQGSEA. CDR3 sequence reads: CSVGTGSSYEQYF. The CDR3 region has the DNA TGCAGCGTTGGCACAGGGAGCTCCTACGAGCAGTACTTC.

The V and J genes are TRBV6-1 and TRBJ2-2; no clear D. The CDR3 length is 14 residues. CDR1 and CDR2 (germline): MNHNS, SASEGT. V lost 6 bases and J lost 1, with 9 bases in between. The CDR3 nucleotides read TGTGCCAGCAGCGGCGACTGGAACACCGGGGAGCTGTTTTTT. Translation gives CASSGDWNTGELFF.

This chain joins TRBV7-8 and TRBJ2-1; D is undetermined. The germline V gene encodes CDR1 SGHVS and CDR2 FQNEAQ. The CDR3 runs to 16 residues. V dropped 0 bases and J dropped 7 bases, with 16 bases sitting between them. Here the CDR3 reads CASSLAANDLGNEQFF. The CDR3 coding sequence is TGTGCCAGCAGCTTAGCGGCCAATGATCTGGGGAATGAGCAGTTCTTC. Full variable domain (outside the CDR3, taken from reference TRBV7-8 and TRBJ2-1): GAGVSQSPRYKVAKRGQDVALRCDPISGHVSLFWYQQALGQGPEFLTYFQNEAQLDKSGLPSDRFFAERPEGSVSTLKIQRTQQEDSAVYLCASSLAANDLGNEQFFGPGTRLTVL.

The genes are TRBV19 and TRBJ2-7; no firm D call. V was cut by 3 bases and J by 2 bases, with 11 bases left in between. CDR3 length: 14 residues. CDR1 and CDR2 (germline): LNHDA, SQIVND (reference sequence). The CDR3 protein is CASSMLGSTYEQYF. In DNA form, the CDR3 reads TGTGCCAGTAGTATGTTGGGCTCTACCTACGAGCAGTACTTC.